This T cell receptor (beta chain) was recovered during a study of blood T cells in healthy people across ages. Regarding this clonotype: Its antigen remains unidentified.

Together with a sample-barcoded 5' primer, a J-beta primer mix was included in a second PCR lasting roughly 6 to 12 cycles. TCRdb called the 5' RACE reads again in MiXCR, with one record for every CDR3 protein. The sample includes just under 750,000 distinct CDR3 sequences, roughly 20% of them seen just once. The V end lost 1 base, the J end lost 0 bases, and 4 bases lay between the germline ends. CDR1 SQVTM and CDR2 ANQGSEA come from the germline V gene. The CDR3 loop spans 13 amino acids. General study points: The percentage of naive T cells correlated strongly with TCR beta diversity.

The rearrangement links TRBV29-1 to TRBJ1-3; D call uncertain. Sequenced material: blood. The sequence was collected from a man in his 70s in good health. CDR3 residues: CSVEAGSGNTIYF. Written as DNA, the CDR3 is TGCAGCGTTGAAGCGGGCTCTGGAAACACCATATATTTT.